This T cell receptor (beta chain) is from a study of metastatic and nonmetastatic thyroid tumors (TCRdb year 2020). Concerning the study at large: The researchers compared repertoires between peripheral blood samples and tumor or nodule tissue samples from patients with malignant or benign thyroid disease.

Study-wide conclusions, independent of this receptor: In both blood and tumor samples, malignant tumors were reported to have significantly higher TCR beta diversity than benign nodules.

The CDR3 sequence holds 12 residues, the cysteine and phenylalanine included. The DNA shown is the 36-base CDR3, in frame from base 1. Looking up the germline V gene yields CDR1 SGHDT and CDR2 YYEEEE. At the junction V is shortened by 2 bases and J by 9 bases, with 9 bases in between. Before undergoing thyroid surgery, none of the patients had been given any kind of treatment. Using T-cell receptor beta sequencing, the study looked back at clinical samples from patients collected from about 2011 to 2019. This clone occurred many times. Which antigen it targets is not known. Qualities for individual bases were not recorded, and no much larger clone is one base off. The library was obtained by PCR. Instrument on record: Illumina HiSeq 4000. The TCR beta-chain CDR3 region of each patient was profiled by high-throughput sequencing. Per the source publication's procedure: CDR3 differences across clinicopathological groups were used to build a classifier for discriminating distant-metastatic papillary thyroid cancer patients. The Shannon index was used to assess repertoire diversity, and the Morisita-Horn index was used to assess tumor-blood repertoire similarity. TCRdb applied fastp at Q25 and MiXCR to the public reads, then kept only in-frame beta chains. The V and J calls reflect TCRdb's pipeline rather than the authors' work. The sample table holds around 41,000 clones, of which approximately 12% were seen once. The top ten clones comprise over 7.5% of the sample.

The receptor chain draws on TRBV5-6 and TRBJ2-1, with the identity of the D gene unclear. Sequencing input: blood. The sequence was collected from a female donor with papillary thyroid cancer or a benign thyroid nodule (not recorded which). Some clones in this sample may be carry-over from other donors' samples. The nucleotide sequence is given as TGTGCCAGCAGCTTCACGGATGGTGAGCAGTTCTTC. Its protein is CASSFTDGEQFF.